This T cell receptor beta chain was found in a study of Ad26.COV2.S vaccination and SARS-CoV-2 variants (dated by TCRdb to the early 2020s). General notes on the study: Vaccine-arm donors were drawn from COV1001, a multicentre, randomized, double-blind, placebo-controlled phase I-IIa trial of Ad26.COV2.S in healthy adults. Ad26.COV2.S was administered intramuscularly at 5 x 10^10 or 1 x 10^11 viral particles, either as a single shot or as two shots given 56 days apart. Sequencing of the TCRbeta repertoire served to evaluate the specificity and breadth of SARS-CoV-2-reactive T cell receptors following Ad26.COV2.S vaccination. A total of roughly 30 samples were included in the TCR-sequenced set, comprising around 20 Ad26.COV2.S vaccine recipients, 5 placebo recipients and 8 SARS-CoV-2 convalescent individuals. Participants in the trial were split at random into five groups of five each, receiving low-dose or high-dose Ad26.COV2.S once or twice, or else placebo on both occasions. Investigators did not know the trial group allocation while performing experiments and assessing outcomes.

Germline trimming amounts to 2 bases on V and 2 bases on J, with 7 as the count of junction bases outside the gene matches. CDR1 SGHNT and CDR2 YYREEE were looked up in the germline V gene (reference sequence). The CDR3 runs 17 amino acids, cysteine and phenylalanine included. Only the CDR3 DNA stays, 51 bases, in frame from base 1. The immunoSEQ Assay was used to sequence TCRbeta CDR3 regions. After extraction, genomic DNA underwent amplification by bias-controlled multiplex PCR, followed by high-throughput sequencing. In the source study's methods: To quantify the absolute abundance of each unique TCRbeta CDR3 region, sequences were collapsed and filtered. T cell fraction was estimated by normalizing TCRbeta template counts to usable DNA, which was measured by amplifying reference genes present in all nucleated cells. Repertoire TCRs were annotated as SARS-CoV-2-specific by exact matching of V gene, CDR3 amino acid sequence and J gene to a known reactive TCR set. The reference SARS-CoV-2 TCR set came from MIRA and was filtered for enrichment in COVID-19-positive ImmuneCODE repertoires, removing public or cross-reactive TCRs. Drawing on the MIRA antigens, annotated TCRs were analysed further at the level of specific ORF or position within ORF. Breadth was defined as annotated unique rearrangements over total unique productive rearrangements; depth was the summed frequency of those rearrangements. Group comparisons of TCR breadth used two-sided Wilcoxon rank-sum tests. The table comes from immuneACCESS by way of TCRdb, which keeps in-frame sequences with V and J called. Part of the clones is missing from these tables; in studies checked, under half for an unresolved V gene and the rest for unknown reasons. V and J calls and clone size follow that table, whereas D and trimming were derived from the DNA. A total of over 300,000 clones appear in this sample, about 83% of them only once. Around 7.3% of the sample lies in the top ten.

Of note for this clone: Its binding antigen is unknown. Base quality data are lacking; no much larger clone is found one base away.

The meaning of the sample's treatment or condition label: 19 received Ad26.COV2.S at low or high dose, single or two shots; a few received placebo; per-sample allocation not given. Repertoires of vaccine and placebo recipients were sequenced from samples taken on day 63 after the first injection. In Cohort 1b, 25 adults aged 18-55 years were enrolled at a single site in Boston, USA, between 29 July and 7 August 2020. Ad26.COV2.S was a replication-incompetent adenovirus type 26 vector that expressed a prefusion-stabilized SARS-CoV-2 spike protein derived from the original Wuhan strain. The investigation overall reported the following: Spike-specific TCR breadth was higher in Ad26.COV2.S recipients than in placebo recipients (P = 0.0014). After vaccination, substantial breadth of spike-specific CD8+ and CD4+ T cell responses was reported. It was noted by the authors that total T cell responses may have been underestimated by the TCR breadth and depth analyses. Comparable non-spike TCR breadth was observed between vaccine and placebo recipients, consistent with only spike being contained in the vaccine. Comparing responses between vaccine doses or regimens was not something the study was powered to do.

Source: peripheral blood, taken in a trial of Ad26.COV2.S vaccine versus placebo. This sequence was found in a person between 18 and 59 years old who received the Ad26.COV2.S COVID-19 vaccine or a placebo. The chain employs TRBV5-4 and TRBJ2-6, with 7 bases aligning to TRBD1. Here is the DNA: TGTGCCAGCAGCTTCGGACAGGTTCGGGCTGGGGCCAACGTCCTGACTTTC. Protein translation: CASSFGQVRAGANVLTF.